The 11 T cell receptor beta chains below all came from one sample that was sequenced in a study of metastatic and nonmetastatic thyroid tumors (dated by TCRdb to 2020 to 2021). No treatment had been received by any patient before thyroid surgery. Receptor libraries were prepared by PCR. This sample was sequenced with an Illumina HiSeq 4000. Starting from the raw public reads, TCRdb applied fastp trimming at Q25, assembled clones with MiXCR and retained in-frame beta chains. This sample gives about 28,000 clones in total; 20% to 25% of them show up just once. Of the sample, around two fifths is held by the ten largest clones. Input material: blood. The receptor source for this set is a female donor with papillary thyroid cancer or a benign thyroid nodule (not recorded which). Some clones in this sample may be carry-over from other donors' samples.

The table lists this clone with a few counts. The rearrangement joins TRBV7-8 to TRBJ1-2; D is perhaps TRBD1 (6 bases). This CDR3 is built from 17 residues. Germline values: CDR1 SGHVS, CDR2 FQNEAQ. Deletions cut 2 bases from V and 0 bases from J, with 16 bases between. In nucleotides, the CDR3 is TGTGCCAGCAGCTTATTGGGCCAGGGGCTCGCTAACTATGGCTACACCTTC. This translates into CASSLLGQGLANYGYTF.

This clone is medium-sized (0.01 to 0.1%). The rearrangement uses TRBV19 and TRBJ1-5; a possible D gene is TRBD1 (6 bases). V was cut by 3 bases and J by 7 bases, with 13 bases left in between. The CDR3 spans 14 residues. In germline, CDR1 is LNHDA, CDR2 SQIVND (reference sequence). Here the CDR3 reads CASSIPNRAQPQHF. The CDR3 nucleotides are TGTGCCAGTAGTATTCCAAACAGGGCCCAGCCCCAGCATTTT.

In its sample, this clone was seen many times. The J gene is TRBJ1-6, the V gene TRBV10-3, with a possible D match to TRBD1 (5 bases). Germline values: CDR1 ENHRY, CDR2 SYGVKD. This CDR3 region has 14 residues. Trimming cost V 10 bases and J 3 bases, with 13 bases left between them. CDR3 residues: CATLGALYNSPLHF. Written as DNA, the CDR3 is TGTGCCACCCTCGGGGCCCTCTATAATTCACCCCTCCACTTT.

Only a few counts were recorded for this clone. The genes are TRBV2 and TRBJ1-2; TRBD1 matches at 7 bases. V was pared by 1 base and J by 5 bases, with 4 bases of the junction left unmatched. This CDR3 has 14 residues. Germline-derived CDR1 and CDR2 are SNHLY and FYNNEI. As DNA, the CDR3 is TGTGCCAGCAGTGAAGGGGACAGTCATTATGGCTACACCTTC. Amino acid sequence: CASSEGDSHYGYTF.

The chain couples TRBV5-1 to TRBJ2-6; 7 nucleotides line up with TRBD1. V lost 4 bases to trimming and J lost 0 bases; unmatched junction nucleotides: 13. CDR1 SGHRS and CDR2 YFSETQ come from the germline V gene. CDR3 length: 19 residues. The CDR3 region is CASSPLLGQTRSGANVLTF. The CDR3 DNA is TGCGCCAGCAGCCCCTTATTGGGACAGACCCGCTCTGGGGCCAACGTCCTGACTTTC.

This clone was counted at least ten times. The rearrangement links TRBV20-1 to TRBJ2-1, with D possibly matching TRBD2 (5 bases). V lost 6 bases, J lost 7 bases, and 16 bases lay in between. The length of the CDR3 is 13 residues. Germline V gene data show CDR1 as DFQATT and CDR2 as SNEGSKA (reference sequence). CDR3 coding DNA: TGCAGTGCAAATCCACGAGACTATAATGAGCAGTTCTTC. Protein: CSANPRDYNEQFF.

This clone came up a few times. This chain connects TRBV30 to TRBJ1-3; D remains ambiguous. Germline CDR1 is GTSNPN and CDR2 is SVGIG (reference sequence). The CDR3 covers 13 residues. Trimming pared 1 base from V and 0 bases from J, leaving 4 bases between. The CDR3 DNA reads TGTGCCTGGAGTGGTGGCTCTGGAAACACCATATATTTT. Translating it yields CAWSGGSGNTIYF.

The V call is TRBV7-9, the J call TRBJ1-2; D remains ambiguous. Germline V CDR1 and CDR2: SEHNR, FQNEAQ (reference sequence). The CDR3 totals 14 residues. Trimming shortened V by 2 bases and J by 4 bases, and 11 bases separated the two germline ends. This CDR3 is CASSLTLRGYGYTF. CDR3 DNA sequence: TGTGCCAGCAGCTTAACCCTGCGGGGCTATGGCTACACCTTC. The whole variable domain, filled in from reference TRBV7-9 and TRBJ1-2, reads DTGVSQNPRHKITKRGQNVTFRCDPISEHNRLYWYRQTLGQGPEFLTYFQNEAQLEKSRLLSDRFSAERPKGSFSTLEIQRTEQGDSAMYLCASSLTLRGYGYTFGSGTRLTVV.

This clone was observed at least ten times. The gene calls are TRBV6-1 and TRBJ1-2; the D gene is possibly TRBD1 (6 bases). Trimming removed 8 bases from V and 8 bases from J, with 24 bases in between. This CDR3 has 15 amino acids. Germline V gene lookup returns CDR1 MNHNS and CDR2 SASEGT. CDR3 protein: CASGPLTGTSGGYTF. Written as DNA, the CDR3 is TGTGCCAGCGGCCCCCTCACCGGGACATCGGGCGGCTACACCTTC.

The CDR3 sequence is CASSLGQNTGELFF. CDR3 in DNA: TGTGCCAGCAGCTTAGGGCAGAACACCGGGGAGCTGTTTTTT. This chain joins TRBV7-3 and TRBJ2-2; D ambiguous. This CDR3 has 14 amino acids. The V end was cut by 2 bases, the J end by 1 base, with 5 bases between. Germline values: CDR1 SGHTA, CDR2 FQGTGA.

In this sample, this clone turned up a few times. This chain links TRBV2 with TRBJ2-1, with 10 bases fitting TRBD2. The CDR3 sequence is 11 residues long. In germline, CDR1 is SNHLY, CDR2 FYNNEI. Trimming at V came to 4 bases and at J to 14 bases, leaving 2 bases not matched to a gene. This CDR3 reads CASSGTSGEFF. CDR3 coding DNA: TGTGCCAGCAGTGGTACTAGCGGGGAGTTCTTC.